One sample yielded the 25 T cell receptor beta chains listed below, sequenced in a study of tumor-infiltrating lymphocytes in primary liver carcinoma. Using a constant-region primer together with ProtoScript II reverse transcriptase, TCR beta cDNA was made from roughly 520 ng of total RNA. Three nested multiplex PCR rounds of slightly modified ARM-PCR generated TCR beta libraries. TRBV1-TRBV30 forward primers paired with a C-beta reverse primer were used in the first two PCR rounds, which ran roughly 9 cycles each. TCRdb re-called the multiplex PCR reads with MiXCR, one entry per CDR3 protein. The sample yields hundreds of thousands of distinct CDR3 sequences, nearly 60% seen once. Blood RNA was derived from unsorted whole blood, and germline DNA was extracted too. Source material: peripheral blood. Receptors originate from a woman aged 25 to 39 with primary liver carcinoma and hepatitis B virus infection.

The rearrangement uses TRBV28 and TRBJ1-2; maybe TRBD1 (5 bases). CDR3 size: 15 residues. V was clipped by 2 bases and J by 11 bases, with 21 bases between them. Germline CDR1 and CDR2: MDHEN and SYDVKM. Written as DNA, the CDR3 is TGTGCCAGCAGTTTAGATAAGGGCCGCCTTGGGGGTTACACCTTC. This sequence encodes CASSLDKGRLGGYTF.

This clonotype came up once. The rearrangement joins TRBV5-6 to TRBJ1-1, with D unclear. Trimming left V 0 bases short and J 4 bases short, with 4 bases between. The CDR3 has 12 residues. Germline assignment: CDR1 SGHDT and CDR2 YYEEEE. CDR3 region: CASSLDVTEAFF. CDR3 DNA: TGTGCCAGCAGCTTGGATGTCACTGAAGCTTTCTTT.

The chain's CDR3 is CARSLTSGTDLEQFF. The CDR3 DNA reads TGTGCCAGGAGCCTGACTAGCGGGACGGATCTGGAGCAGTTCTTC. The gene calls are TRBV11-1 and TRBJ2-1; 11 nucleotides match TRBD2. Germline lookup yields CDR1 SGHAT and CDR2 FQDESV (reference sequence). The CDR3 runs to 15 residues. The trim removed 9 bases at V and 10 bases at J, leaving 14 bases unmatched.

This clonotype was seen at least ten times. The chain couples TRBV12-3 or TRBV12-4 to TRBJ1-3, with 8 positions matching TRBD1. The CDR3 contains 17 residues. After removal of 5 bases from V and 4 bases from J, the junction contained 13 bases not matched to a gene. CDR3 DNA: TGTGCCAGCAGTAGACGACAGGGGCCCGGCGGGGGAAACACCATATATTTT. Protein: CASSRRQGPGGGNTIYF.

At least ten counts were recorded for this clonotype. The chain links TRBV12-3 or TRBV12-4 to TRBJ1-1; the D is unclear. Trimming removed 6 bases at V and 6 bases at J, with 11 bases between. The CDR3 is made up of 12 amino acids. The CDR3 spells CASSVMASEAFF. The CDR3 DNA reads TGTGCCAGCAGCGTCATGGCTTCTGAAGCTTTCTTT.

This clonotype was found a few times. The rearrangement links TRBV5-5 to TRBJ2-1, with TRBD1 as a possible D gene (6 bases). V lost 4 bases, J lost 8 bases, and 19 bases lay in between. CDR3 length equals 15 residues. Germline CDR1 and CDR2: SGHKS and YYEKEE (reference sequence). The CDR3 is CASSLRDPAGDEQFF. The CDR3 nucleotides read TGTGCCAGCAGCCTCCGGGACCCCGCAGGGGATGAGCAGTTCTTC.

To note about this clonotype: The CDR3 end shows no conserved phenylalanine or tryptophan, and so a read error is likely. V gene TRBV5-4 combines with J gene TRBJ1-4; no firm D call. CDR1 is SGHNT, CDR2 YYREEE, per germline (reference sequence). This CDR3 has 16 residues. The V gene lost 0 bases and the J gene lost 0 bases, with 9 bases spanning the gap. CDR3 region: CASSLGGQATNEKLFL. The CDR3 bases are TGTGCCAGCAGCTTGGGAGGGCAGGCAACTAATGAAAAACTGTTTTTA.

A word on this clonotype: A much larger clone differs by one base, so this may be a read error. This sequence joins TRBV5-4 and TRBJ1-6, with D perhaps matching TRBD1 (6 bases). CDR1 is SGHNT, CDR2 YYREEE, per germline (reference sequence). Deletions cut 4 bases from V and 2 bases from J, with 19 bases between. The CDR3 contains 18 residues. The CDR3 DNA is TGTGCCAGCAGCACCTACGAGAGGGGGATTACCTATAATTCACCCCTCCACTTT. Protein: CASSTYERGITYNSPLHF.

At least ten counts were recorded for this clonotype. The V and J genes are TRBV6-6 and TRBJ1-5, with a weak D call TRBD1 (5 bases). Germline-derived CDR1 and CDR2 are MNHNY and SVGAGI (reference sequence). V lost 6 bases, J lost 5 bases, and 8 bases lay in between. The CDR3 extends over 12 amino acids. The CDR3 DNA follows: TGTGCCAGCAGAGGGGTGGATCAGCCCCAGCATTTT. This translates into CASRGVDQPQHF.

Remarks on this clonotype: The germline gene is not matched at one end of the junction; a read error may be the cause. The rearrangement uses TRBV6-5 and TRBJ1-1; D call uncertain. Germline CDR1 and CDR2: MNHEY and SVGAGI. CDR3 length: 13 amino acids. The DNA of the CDR3 is TGTGCCAGTAGTAGTTGGGTGAACACTGAAGCTATCTTT. Its protein is CASSSWVNTEAIF.

This chain links TRBV25-1 with TRBJ2-3; 7 bases fit TRBD1. Per germline, CDR1 MGHDK and CDR2 SYGVNS. This CDR3 is built from 17 residues. Losses at the gene ends were 8 bases for V and 6 bases for J; bases not matched to a gene: 20. CDR3 amino acids: CASAPARAAGGTDTQYF. For the CDR3, the DNA is TGTGCCAGCGCACCAGCACGGGCCGCAGGGGGTACGGATACGCAGTATTTT.

In its sample, this clonotype was seen once. This may come from a read error, since a much larger clone is one base off. V is TRBV12-3 or TRBV12-4 and J is TRBJ2-7; the D gene is possibly TRBD2 (5 bases). Between the trimmed V and J ends, which lost 6 bases and 3 bases, there was a span of 12 bases. This CDR3 is 13 amino acids long. CDR3 coding DNA: TGTGCCAGCAGGGTAGTGGGGAGCTACGAGCAGTACTTC. This codes for CASRVVGSYEQYF.

This clonotype appeared a single time. It may be a read error: a sequence one base away is much more abundant. V gene TRBV29-1 combines with J gene TRBJ2-7, with unresolved D. Trimming cost V 6 bases and J 3 bases, with 9 bases left between them. The CDR3 runs to 11 residues. From germline, CDR1 is SQVTM and CDR2 ANQGSEA. CDR3 amino acids: CSVAYYYEQYF. The DNA of the CDR3 is TGCAGCGTGGCATATTACTACGAGCAGTACTTC.

V gene TRBV28 combines with J gene TRBJ2-1; 10 bases agree with TRBD1. This CDR3 is 12 amino acids long. Trimming took 6 bases from V and 7 from J; bases not matched to a gene: 0. The V gene's germline CDR1 is MDHEN and CDR2 SYDVKM. The CDR3 loop reads CASRDRGNEQFF. DNA of the CDR3: TGTGCCAGCAGGGACAGGGGGAATGAGCAGTTCTTC.

This chain uses TRBV11-2 with TRBJ2-2; a weak D match, TRBD1 (5 bases). The CDR3 runs 15 residues. Deletions cut 7 bases from V and 4 bases from J, with 16 bases between. Germline V CDR1 and CDR2: SGHAT, FQNNGV. CDR3 DNA: TGTGCCAGCAAAACACCCAGGGCAGGCACCGGGGAGCTGTTTTTT. The encoded protein is CASKTPRAGTGELFF.

Notes on this clonotype: Because the CDR3 is missing its conserved closing phenylalanine or tryptophan, this is likely a read error. The chain joins TRBV6-6 to TRBJ2-7; 10 bases agree with TRBD2. V lost 6 bases, J lost 5 bases, and 4 bases stayed unmatched. This CDR3 region has 13 residues. CDR1 MNHNY and CDR2 SVGAGI come from the germline V gene (reference sequence). The CDR3 here is CASRLAGEDEQYS. The CDR3 DNA follows: TGTGCCAGCAGGCTAGCGGGAGAGGACGAGCAGTACTCC.

Comments on this clonotype: Compared with germline, one end of the junction differs, possibly owing to a read error. The chain employs TRBV6-6 and TRBJ1-5; perhaps TRBD1 as D (6 bases). The germline V gene encodes CDR1 MNHNY and CDR2 SVGAGI (reference sequence). This CDR3 has 14 residues. For the CDR3, the DNA is TGTGCCTGCAGCCAAAAGGGGGGGGATCAGCCCCAGCATTTT. Translating gives CACSQKGGDQPQHF.

This clonotype came up once. This sequence joins TRBV6-1 and TRBJ2-1, with 8 bases lining up with TRBD1. From germline, CDR1 is MNHNS and CDR2 SASEGT. The trim removed 1 base at V and 6 bases at J, leaving 5 bases unmatched. The CDR3 loop spans 15 amino acids. The CDR3 nucleotides are TGTGCCAGCAGTGAAGAGGGAACAGGGGGCAATGAGCAGTTCTTC. Translating gives CASSEEGTGGNEQFF.

This clonotype was seen only a few times. A read error is possible here, since a much larger clone lies one base away. The chain recombines TRBV11-3 with TRBJ2-2; 11 bases map to TRBD2. Germline V gene sequence: CDR1 SGHNT, CDR2 YENEEA. The CDR3 is 16 amino acids. In DNA, the CDR3 is TGTGTCAGCAGCCCAGTAGGACTAGCGGGCACCGGGGAGCTGTTTTTT. It encodes CVSSPVGLAGTGELFF.

On this clonotype itself: A much more abundant neighbour one base away suggests this may be a read error. CDR3 nucleotide sequence: TGTGCCAGCAGGGCGGACTTTAAAGAGACCCAGTACTTC. This codes for CASRADFKETQYF. V usage is TRBV6-5 and J usage is TRBJ2-5; D perhaps matches TRBD2 (5 bases). This CDR3 contains 13 residues. V was pared by 6 bases and J by 3 bases, with 11 bases between. Germline V CDR1 and CDR2: MNHEY, SVGAGI.

This clonotype appeared once. The V and J genes are TRBV6-6 and TRBJ1-1; D is unclear. The CDR3 is made up of 10 amino acids. Germline CDR1 is MNHNY and CDR2 is SVGAGI (reference sequence). V lost 11 bases to trimming and J lost 10 bases, with 14 bases between them. The CDR3 reads CAPGNIGAFF. The CDR3 DNA is TGTGCCCCGGGGAACATAGGAGCTTTCTTT.

Points on this clonotype: At one of its ends the junction is not consistent with the germline gene, which may arise from a read error. This rearrangement joins TRBV28 to TRBJ2-5; 12 nucleotides line up with TRBD2. Per germline, CDR1 MDHEN and CDR2 SYDVKM. The CDR3 covers 16 residues. As DNA, the CDR3 is TGTGCCAGCAAGGGACTAGCGGGTTACCTCACGGAGACCCAGTACTTT. Translated, it gives CASKGLAGYLTETQYF.

This clonotype was seen just once. This clone may be a read error of a much larger clone one base away. This sequence joins TRBV12-3 or TRBV12-4 and TRBJ1-1; D gene ambiguous. This CDR3 region has 11 residues. Trimming removed 1 base at V and 10 bases at J, with 7 bases between. The CDR3 DNA follows: TGTGCCAGCAGTTTAGTGAATGCAGCTTTCTTT. Translated: CASSLVNAAFF.

Notes on this clonotype: Without the conserved terminal phenylalanine or tryptophan, this CDR3 likely stems from a read error. The chain joins TRBV10-3 to TRBJ2-7; a possible D gene is TRBD1 (6 bases). The CDR3 loop spans 12 amino acids. Germline CDR1 reads ENHRY; CDR2 reads SYGVKD. V dropped 10 bases and J dropped 3 bases, with 13 bases sitting between them. As DNA, the CDR3 is TGTGCCACCCCTGGACAGAGCTACGAGCAGTACCTC. This gives the protein CATPGQSYEQYL.

There are many counts of this clonotype. The genes are TRBV29-1 and TRBJ2-6; D is uncertain. In germline, CDR1 is SQVTM, CDR2 ANQGSEA. CDR3 size: 17 residues. V lost 1 base and J lost 0, with 13 bases in between. In DNA, the CDR3 is TGCAGCGTTGAAGTTACCGACACAAGCTCTGGGGCCAACGTCCTGACTTTC. This codes for CSVEVTDTSSGANVLTF.